A selection of T cell receptor beta chains follows, all from one sample in a study of regulatory T cells in long-lasting Graves disease. TCRdb passed the multiplex PCR reads through MiXCR, listing each CDR3 protein once. Altogether 400,000 to 500,000 distinct CDR3 sequences are present, less than 25% being singletons, with the ten largest covering approximately 7.8%. Sequencing used peripheral blood mononuclear cells (PBMCs), obtained when the disease was refractory, from a patient treated with antithyroid drugs. The origin of the receptors is a female donor with Graves disease. CDR3s include the opening cysteine and the closing phenylalanine or tryptophan. Each record gives: J gene, D gene, V gene, clone size, CDR3 length, CDR3 DNA, CDR3 protein. A D gene is named only where the DNA matches it firmly. Rows give clone size only sometimes, using once, few, many, or a class for an expanded clone.

J: TRBJ2-5
D: TRBD2
V: TRBV6-1
size: many
length: 15
DNA: TGTGCCAGCAGTCCTGGACTAGCGGGCGGAGAGACCCAGTACTTC
CDR3: CASSPGLAGGETQYF

J: TRBJ2-1
D: -
V: TRBV29-1
size: -
length: 10
DNA: TGCAGCGTAAAGGAGGGGTGGCAGTTCTTC
CDR3: CSVKEGWQFF

J: TRBJ2-7
D: -
V: TRBV6-5
size: many
length: 16
DNA: TGTGCCAGCAGTTACTCGATAGCGCTGAGCTCCTACGAGCAGTACTTC
CDR3: CASSYSIALSSYEQYF

J: TRBJ1-5
D: -
V: TRBV30
size: -
length: 13
DNA: TGTGCCTGGAGCCTCCCGGGGAATCAGCCCCAGCATTTT
CDR3: CAWSLPGNQPQHF

J: TRBJ1-2
D: -
V: TRBV27
size: many
length: 17
DNA: TGTGCCAGCAGTTCCAACAGTGGTTTGAATGGTCACTATGGCTACACCTTC
CDR3: CASSSNSGLNGHYGYTF

J: TRBJ1-1
D: -
V: TRBV10-3
size: many
length: 15
DNA: TGTGCCATCAGTGACTCGGGAGCAGGGGTCACTGAAGCTTTCTTT
CDR3: CAISDSGAGVTEAFF

J: TRBJ2-7
D: -
V: TRBV6-1
size: many
length: 15
DNA: TGTGCCAGCAGTCCCTCCGGGGCCCGAAATTTTGAGCAGTACTTC
CDR3: CASSPSGARNFEQYF

J: TRBJ1-2
D: -
V: TRBV7-8
size: many
length: 12
DNA: TGTGCCAGCAGCTCGTCCGACTATGGCTACACCTTC
CDR3: CASSSSDYGYTF

J: TRBJ2-7
D: TRBD2
V: TRBV11-2
size: many
length: 15
DNA: TGTGCCAGCAGCTTATCTACGGGACTAATCTACGAGCAGTACTTC
CDR3: CASSLSTGLIYEQYF

J: TRBJ1-4
D: -
V: TRBV6-1
size: many
length: 17
DNA: TGTGCCAGCAGACGACGAATCGGGAACCGCGATAATGAAAAACTGTTTTTT
CDR3: CASRRRIGNRDNEKLFF

J: TRBJ2-7
D: -
V: TRBV14
size: -
length: 15
DNA: TGTGCCAGCTCCGAAGAATTAGCGGACTCCTACGAGCAGTACTTC
CDR3: CASSEELADSYEQYF

J: TRBJ2-7
D: TRBD1
V: TRBV6-2/TRBV6-3
size: -
length: 13
DNA: TGTGCCAGCAGTATGACAGGGGCCTACGAGCAGTACTTC
CDR3: CASSMTGAYEQYF

J: TRBJ1-4
D: -
V: TRBV10-3
size: many
length: 14
DNA: TGTGCCATCAGTGAGTGGGGGCTTGGGGAAAAACTGTTTTTT
CDR3: CAISEWGLGEKLFF

J: TRBJ1-4
D: -
V: TRBV4-2
size: few
length: 16
DNA: TGTGCCAGCAGCCAAGATTGGCGCAGGGGTAACGAAAAACTGTTTTTT
CDR3: CASSQDWRRGNEKLFF

J: TRBJ1-5
D: -
V: TRBV25-1
size: many
length: 13
DNA: TGTGCCAGCAGTCAAGAAGGGGGAAAAGCCCAGCATTTT
CDR3: CASSQEGGKAQHF

J: TRBJ2-4
D: TRBD2
V: TRBV20-1
size: -
length: 15
DNA: TGCAGTGCTAGGGGAGCGGGAGGGGCCAAAAACATTCAGTACTTC
CDR3: CSARGAGGAKNIQYF

J: TRBJ1-1
D: -
V: TRBV29-1
size: few
length: 13
DNA: TGCAGCGTTGAGAGGACAGTGAACCCTGAAGCTTTCTTT
CDR3: CSVERTVNPEAFF

J: TRBJ2-7
D: TRBD1
V: TRBV28
size: many
length: 19
DNA: TGTGCCAGCAGTTTAGCCCCCTCCGTGACAGGGGGTACCCTTTACGAGCAGTACTTC
CDR3: CASSLAPSVTGGTLYEQYF

J: TRBJ1-1
D: TRBD1
V: TRBV6-1
size: many
length: 14
DNA: TGTGCCAGCACGCAAAGACAGGGGAACACTGAAGCTTTCTTT
CDR3: CASTQRQGNTEAFF

J: TRBJ2-2
D: -
V: TRBV28
size: -
length: 14
DNA: TGTGCCAGCAGTTCGGAAGGGACTGCCGGGGAGCTGTTTTTT
CDR3: CASSSEGTAGELFF

J: TRBJ1-3
D: TRBD1
V: TRBV10-1
size: -
length: 15
DNA: TGCGCCAGCAGCCACGGACAGGGATCCGGAAACACCATATATTTT
CDR3: CASSHGQGSGNTIYF

J: TRBJ1-1
D: -
V: TRBV7-2
size: many
length: 13
DNA: TGTGCCAGCAGCTTTCGCCTGAACACTGAAGCTTTCTTT
CDR3: CASSFRLNTEAFF

J: TRBJ2-5
D: TRBD2
V: TRBV6-2/TRBV6-3
size: -
length: 14
DNA: TGTGCCAGCAGTCGGCTCGGGGGGGCAGAGACCCAGTACTTC
CDR3: CASSRLGGAETQYF

J: TRBJ2-3
D: -
V: TRBV28
size: few
length: 16
DNA: TGTGCCAGCAGTTTATATGGGACTTTTCCCACAGATACGCAGTATTTT
CDR3: CASSLYGTFPTDTQYF

J: TRBJ2-7
D: TRBD2
V: TRBV2
size: many
length: 15
DNA: TGTGCCAGCAGGTCCTTCGGGACTAGCGCCGTCGAGCAGTACTTC
CDR3: CASRSFGTSAVEQYF

J: TRBJ1-1
D: -
V: TRBV6-1
size: many
length: 13
DNA: TGTGCCAGCAGTGGTTCCGTCGGCACTGAAGCTTTCTTT
CDR3: CASSGSVGTEAFF

J: TRBJ1-1
D: -
V: TRBV7-3
size: once
length: 13
DNA: TGTGCCAGCTGCGAACGGGGCAGCACTGAAGCTTTCTTT
CDR3: CASCERGSTEAFF

J: TRBJ2-2
D: -
V: TRBV28
size: many
length: 13
DNA: TGTGCCAGCAGTTTTGAGGGGCGAGGGGAGCTGTTTTTT
CDR3: CASSFEGRGELFF

J: TRBJ2-1
D: -
V: TRBV28
size: -
length: 13
DNA: TGTGCCAGCAGTTTGACCAAGCCCAATGAGCAGTTCTTC
CDR3: CASSLTKPNEQFF

J: TRBJ2-7
D: -
V: TRBV11-3
size: many
length: 14
DNA: TGTGCCAGCAGCCGGGGTAACAGCGACAACGAGCAGTACTTC
CDR3: CASSRGNSDNEQYF

J: TRBJ1-5
D: -
V: TRBV20-1
size: -
length: 15
DNA: TGCAGTGCTAGTACACGCGACTATAGCAATCAGCCCCAGCATTTT
CDR3: CSASTRDYSNQPQHF

J: TRBJ2-5
D: TRBD2
V: TRBV7-2
size: many
length: 14
DNA: TGTGCCAGCAGCTTAAACGGGGGAGGGAAGACCCAGTACTTC
CDR3: CASSLNGGGKTQYF

J: TRBJ2-7
D: TRBD2
V: TRBV7-2
size: few
length: 16
DNA: TGTGCCAGCAGCTTAGCTGGGACTACCTACTCCTACGAGCAGTACTTC
CDR3: CASSLAGTTYSYEQYF

J: TRBJ2-1
D: TRBD2
V: TRBV20-1
size: -
length: 15
DNA: TGCAGTGCCAATTCCCCAGGACTAGCCACCAATGAGCAGTTCTTC
CDR3: CSANSPGLATNEQFF

J: TRBJ1-4
D: -
V: TRBV9
size: few
length: 13
DNA: TGTGCCAGCAGCGTCGGACCGAGGGAAAAACTGTTTTTT
CDR3: CASSVGPREKLFF

J: TRBJ1-6
D: -
V: TRBV27
size: many
length: 14
DNA: TGTGCCAGCAGTTTATCGAATCCCAATTCACCCCTCCACTTT
CDR3: CASSLSNPNSPLHF

J: TRBJ2-5
D: TRBD2
V: TRBV27
size: many
length: 19
DNA: TGTGCCAGCAGTTTGGGGATCGGGCTAGCGGGTCCTTCGAGGGAGACCCAGTACTTC
CDR3: CASSLGIGLAGPSRETQYF

J: TRBJ2-1
D: -
V: TRBV20-1
size: -
length: 15
DNA: TGCAGTGCTAGAGAGGGAGCTGGGACCTACAATGAGCAGTTCTTC
CDR3: CSAREGAGTYNEQFF

J: TRBJ2-2
D: -
V: TRBV14
size: -
length: 15
DNA: TGTGCCAGCAGCCAAGTTCTGGGTGCCACCGGGGAGCTGTTTTTT
CDR3: CASSQVLGATGELFF

J: TRBJ2-5
D: TRBD1
V: TRBV4-3
size: -
length: 16
DNA: TGCGCCAGCAGCCGAGATTGGACAGGAGTGGAGGAGACCCAGTACTTC
CDR3: CASSRDWTGVEETQYF